This T cell receptor (beta chain) was profiled in a study of blood T cells in healthy people across ages. The study's findings and limits: As age increased, TCR beta diversity per million T cells fell in a roughly linear fashion. Comparison with aged donors showed that long-lived donors had more naive CD4+ cells and higher diversity.

Germline lookup yields CDR1 DFQATT and CDR2 SNEGSKA (reference sequence). With 5 bases removed from V and 0 bases from J, the gap between germline ends came to 12 bases. The CDR3 has 14 amino acids. A sample-barcoded 5' primer and a J-beta primer mix were used in a second PCR of about 7 to 12 cycles. Via MiXCR, TCRdb re-called the 5' RACE reads, giving one row per CDR3 protein. This table holds more than 1 million distinct CDR3 sequences, 45% found once. Remarks on this clonotype: Its antigen is still unknown.

V and J are TRBV20-1 and TRBJ2-3; D may correspond to TRBD1 or TRBD2 (6 bases each). The sequence was obtained from a woman in her fifties or sixties in good health. Material for sequencing was blood. The CDR3 protein is CSAPRGGSTDTQYF. The CDR3 nucleotides read TGCAGTGCTCCCCGAGGGGGGAGCACAGATACGCAGTATTTT.